Below are 25 T cell receptor beta chains sequenced from a single sample in a study of blood T cell repertoires in COVID-19. The repertoire was sequenced with immunoSEQ multiplex PCR; TCRdb's copy has only in-frame clones and lacks some. Of tens of thousands of clones listed, 85% are singletons. Sequences were obtained from peripheral blood. These receptors originate from a man older than 75 with acute or convalescent COVID-19.

The gene calls are TRBV19 and TRBJ1-2; 7 nucleotides agree with TRBD1. Unmatched junction bases numbered 6, after V lost 5 bases and J lost 0 bases. Germline CDR1 is LNHDA and CDR2 is SQIVND (reference sequence). The CDR3 consists of 15 residues. CDR3 in amino acids: CASSRRTGTNYGYTF. In DNA form, the CDR3 reads TGTGCCAGTAGTCGGCGGACAGGCACTAACTATGGCTACACCTTC.

The chain couples TRBV29-1 to TRBJ1-2; D is perhaps TRBD1 (5 bases). The CDR3 length is 12 residues. The V gene's germline CDR1 is SQVTM and CDR2 ANQGSEA. V lost 7 bases, J lost 4 bases, and 13 bases lay in between. The CDR3 nucleotides read TGCAGCGGGCGACGGGGGGGCTATGGCTACACCTTC. Its translation: CSGRRGGYGYTF.

V gene TRBV4-1 combines with J gene TRBJ2-7, with 11 bases that match TRBD1. Germline V gene sequence: CDR1 MGHRA, CDR2 YSYEKL. V dropped 4 bases and J dropped 5; count of bases not matched to a gene: 4. This CDR3 has 14 amino acids. The DNA of the CDR3 is TGCGCCAGCAGCCCCGGACAGGGGGCCCACGAGCAGTACTTC. This encodes CASSPGQGAHEQYF.

V and J are TRBV7-9 and TRBJ1-3; 7 bases fit TRBD1. The CDR3 contains 14 residues. Losses at the gene ends were 5 bases for V and 6 bases for J; bases not matched to a gene: 7. Germline V gene lookup returns CDR1 SEHNR and CDR2 FQNEAQ (reference sequence). In DNA, the CDR3 is TGTGCCAGCAGCATGGACAGGCTTTTAAACACCATATATTTT. Residues: CASSMDRLLNTIYF.

This rearrangement joins TRBV24-1 to TRBJ2-1, with TRBD2 matching 9 bases. V dropped 3 bases and J dropped 4; count of bases not matched to a gene: 6. The CDR3 has 16 residues. Germline V gene lookup returns CDR1 KGHDR and CDR2 SFDVKD. Here the CDR3 DNA reads TGTGCCACCAGTGATCTCCGCGGGGGGGTGTACAATGAGCAGTTCTTC. Protein sequence: CATSDLRGGVYNEQFF.

The rearrangement links TRBV10-1 to TRBJ2-7; TRBD2 aligns across 11 bases. The germline CDR1 and CDR2 sequences are WNHNN and SYGVQD (reference sequence). Trimming cost V 5 bases and J 2 bases; bases outside gene matches: 5. CDR3 length equals 15 residues. The CDR3 loop reads CASSLTSGGPYEQYF. CDR3 DNA sequence: TGCGCCAGCAGTCTCACTAGCGGGGGTCCCTACGAGCAGTACTTC.

The chain couples TRBV2 to TRBJ2-1, with TRBD2 matching over 16 bases. Germline CDR1 is SNHLY and CDR2 is FYNNEI. The CDR3 sequence is 16 residues long. V lost 3 bases and J lost 8; bases outside the gene matches: 4. The CDR3 loop reads CASSEGGTSGRDEQFF. CDR3 bases: TGTGCCAGCAGTGAGGGCGGGACTAGCGGGAGGGATGAGCAGTTCTTC. The variable domain in full, with the rest retrieved from reference TRBV2 and TRBJ2-1, is EPEVTQTPSHQVTQMGQEVILRCVPISNHLYFYWYRQILGQKVEFLVSFYNNEISEKSEIFDDQFSVERPDGSNFTLKIRSTKLEDSAMYFCASSEGGTSGRDEQFFGPGTRLTVL.

The chain combines TRBV5-8 with TRBJ1-1, with TRBD1 as a possible D gene (5 bases). V was trimmed by 4 bases and J by 7 bases, leaving 11 bases between them. The V gene's germline CDR1 is SGHTS and CDR2 YDEGEE. This CDR3 is built from 12 residues. CDR3 nucleotide sequence: TGTGCCAGCAGCGCGCAGGGATTTGAAGCTTTCTTT. Protein: CASSAQGFEAFF. The full variable domain, rest sourced from reference TRBV5-8 and TRBJ1-1, is EAGVTQSPTHLIKTRGQQATLRCSPISGHTSVYWYQQALGLGLQFLLWYDEGEERNRGNFPPRFSGRQFPNYSSELNVNALELEDSALYLCASSAQGFEAFFGQGTRLTVV.

The rearrangement joins TRBV12-3 or TRBV12-4 to TRBJ2-5, with unresolved D. The CDR3 contains 12 residues. Trimming left V 6 bases short and J 5 bases short, with 10 bases between. The CDR3 protein is CASSHREETQYF. CDR3 sequence (DNA): TGTGCCAGCAGCCATCGCGAGGAGACCCAGTACTTC.

The V and J genes are TRBV5-1 and TRBJ2-1; a weak D match, TRBD2 (8 bases). Per germline, CDR1 SGHRS and CDR2 YFSETQ. V shed 6 bases and J shed 7 bases, with 20 bases lying between them. This CDR3 has 15 amino acids. The CDR3: CASTGGSGMGNEQFF. CDR3 nucleotide sequence: TGCGCCAGCACAGGGGGTAGCGGGATGGGGAATGAGCAGTTCTTC.

This CDR3 reads CASSYAGVEQETQYF. The CDR3 nucleotides read TGTGCCAGCAGTTACGCAGGGGTCGAGCAAGAGACCCAGTACTTC. The chain uses TRBV6-5 and TRBJ2-5, with TRBD1 as a possible D gene (6 bases). V dropped 2 bases and J dropped 2 bases, with 12 bases sitting between them. In germline, CDR1 is MNHEY, CDR2 SVGAGI. The CDR3 totals 15 residues.

This clone has only one observation. The chain couples TRBV7-2 to TRBJ2-7; TRBD1 might be the D (6 bases). The CDR3 is 15 amino acids. V was trimmed by 5 bases and J by 5 bases, leaving 19 bases between them. Per the germline V gene, CDR1 is SGHTA and CDR2 is FQGNSA. The CDR3 DNA follows: TGTGCCAGCAGCCTCCAGGGGTCGCCCGGTCACGAGCAGTACTTC. It encodes CASSLQGSPGHEQYF.

The chain uses TRBV9 and TRBJ2-1; 10 positions agree with TRBD2. J gave up 5 bases and V 4 bases, and 3 bases lay outside the gene matches. Germline V CDR1 and CDR2: SGDLS, YYNGEE. The CDR3 is made up of 14 amino acids. DNA of the CDR3: TGTGCCAGCAGCAGGCTAGCGGGGGACAATGAGCAGTTCTTC. Translation: CASSRLAGDNEQFF.

This clone was detected only once. This chain joins TRBV11-2 and TRBJ1-1; D may be TRBD1 (5 bases). The CDR3 has 13 residues. Looked up from germline, CDR1 is SGHAT and CDR2 is FQNNGV. V lost 5 bases, J lost 3 bases, and 10 bases lay in between. CDR3 in amino acids: CASSPGTYTEAFF. The CDR3 DNA sequence: TGTGCCAGCAGCCCCGGGACTTACACTGAAGCTTTCTTT.

The chain has TRBV15 and TRBJ1-4; D unclear. With 0 bases removed from V and 2 bases from J, the gap between germline ends came to 16 bases. CDR1 LNHNV and CDR2 YYDKDF come from the germline V gene (reference sequence). This CDR3 comprises 18 residues. CDR3 loop: CATSRDSGFLATNEKLFF. CDR3 in DNA: TGTGCCACCAGCAGAGATAGCGGGTTCCTAGCCACTAATGAAAAACTGTTTTTT.

The genes are TRBV6-6 and TRBJ2-7, with 14 bases matching TRBD2. The CDR3 has 17 residues. CDR1 is MNHNY and CDR2 is SVGAGI in the germline V gene (reference sequence). The J segment lost 5 bases and the V segment lost 5 bases, leaving 11 bases of the junction unmatched. As DNA, the CDR3 is TGTGCCAGCAGTCGCGGGACTAGCGGGAGTAGTAGCCACGAGCAGTACTTC. Its protein product is CASSRGTSGSSSHEQYF.

The V gene is TRBV27, the J gene TRBJ1-2; D possibly corresponds to TRBD1 (5 bases). V dropped 5 bases and J dropped 3 bases, with 16 bases sitting between them. CDR3 length: 15 amino acids. CDR1 MNHEY and CDR2 SMNVEV come from the germline V gene (reference sequence). CDR3 in DNA: TGTGCCAGCAGTCCCCTTCCTCTGACAGACTATGGCTACACCTTC. It encodes CASSPLPLTDYGYTF.

V and J are TRBV28 and TRBJ2-5; D possibly corresponds to TRBD1 (5 bases). The CDR3 totals 15 residues. CDR1 and CDR2 (germline): MDHEN, SYDVKM. The V end was cut by 3 bases, the J end by 5 bases, with 16 bases between. The CDR3 here is CASSLGLQDYETQYF. Here the CDR3 DNA reads TGTGCCAGCAGTTTGGGCCTACAGGATTATGAGACCCAGTACTTC.

The rearrangement uses TRBV5-1 and TRBJ1-4, with TRBD1 identical over 12 bases. The CDR3 is 16 amino acids. Germline V gene data show CDR1 as SGHRS and CDR2 as YFSETQ. V gave up 1 base and J gave up 7 bases; unmatched junction bases: 5. The CDR3 coding sequence is TGCGCCAGCAGCTTGTCTGGGACAGGGGGCTCTGAAAAACTGTTTTTT. Translated, it gives CASSLSGTGGSEKLFF.

The gene calls are TRBV12-3 or TRBV12-4 and TRBJ1-1; 9 bases are shared with TRBD1. The CDR3 consists of 13 residues. J was trimmed by 9 bases and V by 6 bases; bases with no gene match: 8. The DNA of the CDR3 is TGTGCCAGCAGGCCCCCCGGGACAGGGAAAGCTTTCTTT. Its translation is CASRPPGTGKAFF.

The rearrangement joins TRBV7-8 to TRBJ2-1; the match to TRBD2 covers 8 bases. With 3 bases clipped from V and 0 bases from J, the junction kept 4 bases outside the gene matches. The V gene's germline CDR1 is SGHVS and CDR2 FQNEAQ. The CDR3 has 16 residues. The CDR3 reads CASSFKRESSYNEQFF. CDR3 sequence (DNA): TGTGCCAGCAGCTTCAAGCGGGAGAGCTCCTACAATGAGCAGTTCTTC.

The genes are TRBV29-1 and TRBJ1-1; 7 nucleotides line up with TRBD1. V gave up 5 bases and J gave up 1 base; unmatched junction bases: 4. Germline CDR1 is SQVTM and CDR2 is ANQGSEA. The CDR3 runs to 13 residues. The CDR3 DNA follows: TGCAGCGTTCGTGGACAGGCGAACACTGAAGCTTTCTTT. As protein: CSVRGQANTEAFF.

The genes are TRBV5-1 and TRBJ2-1; 13 nucleotides line up with TRBD2. Germline CDR1 and CDR2: SGHRS and YFSETQ. The CDR3 is 16 residues long. V lost 4 bases, J lost 6 bases, and 7 bases stayed unmatched. For the CDR3, the DNA is TGCGCCAGCAGCCTCCCGGGACTAGCGGGACTCAATGAGCAGTTCTTC. Protein product: CASSLPGLAGLNEQFF.

The count of this clone is one. This chain uses TRBV12-3 or TRBV12-4 with TRBJ2-1, with 9 bases matching TRBD1. This CDR3 spans 13 amino acids. J gave up 10 bases and V 4 bases, and 5 bases lay outside the gene matches. This CDR3 is CASSWGQGTEQFF. The DNA of the CDR3 is TGTGCCAGCAGTTGGGGACAGGGAACCGAGCAGTTCTTC.

The gene calls are TRBV19 and TRBJ2-1, with 9 bases identical to TRBD2. Germline V gene data show CDR1 as LNHDA and CDR2 as SQIVND (reference sequence). V gave up 6 bases and J gave up 5 bases; unmatched junction bases: 11. This CDR3 region has 16 residues. CDR3 region: CASSRGRTSDHNEQFF. For the CDR3, the DNA is TGTGCCAGTAGCCGGGGCCGGACTAGCGACCACAATGAGCAGTTCTTC.